The 23 T cell receptor beta chains given below trace back to one sample, sequenced in a study of spatial heterogeneity in lung cancer. Specified time point: sample taken at primary tumor resection. Without sorting, whole RNA was sequenced from tumor, nontumor lung or frozen PBMC. Using its own MiXCR run on the 5' RACE reads, TCRdb lists one record per CDR3 protein. The sample includes approximately 44,000 distinct CDR3 sequences, roughly an eighth of them seen just once. Material: PBMCs, obtained at surgery. The receptors come from a male donor with early-stage non-small cell lung cancer.

V and J are TRBV12-3 or TRBV12-4 and TRBJ1-2; 9 bases line up with TRBD1. The V gene end was trimmed by 8 bases and the J gene end by 4 bases; junction bases not matched to a gene: 8. There are 14 residues in the CDR3. This CDR3 reads CASRDSTGGYGYTF. CDR3 DNA sequence: TGTGCCAGCCGAGACTCGACAGGGGGCTATGGCTACACCTTC.

This chain connects TRBV5-1 to TRBJ2-5, with D perhaps being TRBD1 or TRBD2 (5 bases each). The germline CDR1 and CDR2 sequences are SGHRS and YFSETQ. CDR3 length: 13 amino acids. Deletions cut 4 bases from V and 3 bases from J, with 10 bases between. The DNA for the CDR3 is TGCGCCAGCAGCCGGGACCGGGAAGAGACCCAGTACTTC. This codes for CASSRDREETQYF.

This clonotype was detected a few times. The rearrangement uses TRBV6-6 and TRBJ1-6; D is unresolved. Germline lookup yields CDR1 MNHNY and CDR2 SVGAGI (reference sequence). V lost 2 bases, J lost 6 bases, and 5 bases lay in between. The CDR3 is 13 residues long. The CDR3 nucleotides are TGTGCCAGCAGTTACCGGGCTAATTCACCCCTCCACTTT. Translation gives CASSYRANSPLHF.

This rearrangement joins TRBV4-1 to TRBJ1-5; 8 bases agree with TRBD1. The CDR3 has 14 residues. Trimming took 5 bases from V and 3 from J; bases not matched to a gene: 3. CDR1 is MGHRA, CDR2 YSYEKL, per germline. The CDR3 reads CASSGRGPNQPQHF. The CDR3, as DNA: TGCGCCAGCAGCGGCAGGGGGCCCAATCAGCCCCAGCATTTT.

This clonotype has a count of ten or more. This rearrangement joins TRBV12-3 or TRBV12-4 to TRBJ2-1; TRBD2 matches 10 bases. The CDR3 consists of 17 residues. V shed 5 bases and J 8 bases; nucleotides not matched to a gene: 15. CDR3 region: CASSLRLAGPSLDEQFF. In nucleotides, the CDR3 is TGTGCCAGCAGTCTTAGACTAGCGGGCCCCTCCCTGGATGAGCAGTTCTTC.

This clonotype came up many times. The chain has TRBV29-1 and TRBJ2-1; a weak D match, TRBD2 (5 bases). Germline-derived CDR1 and CDR2 are SQVTM and ANQGSEA. The CDR3 totals 15 residues. With 0 bases removed from V and 9 bases from J, the gap between germline ends came to 18 bases. Here the CDR3 DNA reads TGCAGCGTTGAAGATACAGCGGTTGCCCACGGTGAGCAGTTCTTC. It translates to CSVEDTAVAHGEQFF.

The chain couples TRBV7-9 to TRBJ1-6, with a possible D match to TRBD1 (5 bases). CDR1 SEHNR and CDR2 FQNEAQ come from the germline V gene (reference sequence). Trimming stripped 4 bases from V and 5 bases from J, with 15 bases between. The CDR3 has 16 residues. CDR3 region: CASSYGANPDNSPLHF. The CDR3 DNA sequence: TGTGCCAGCAGCTACGGGGCTAACCCGGATAATTCACCCCTCCACTTT.

The sample holds a few counts of this clonotype. The chain has TRBV6-5 and TRBJ1-4, with D tentatively TRBD1 (5 bases). This CDR3 is built from 19 residues. Germline V gene data show CDR1 as MNHEY and CDR2 as SVGAGI. V was shortened by 0 bases and J by 2 bases, with 19 bases between the two germline ends. The CDR3 sequence is CASSYSEGTSASTNEKLFF. As DNA, the CDR3 is TGTGCCAGCAGTTACTCTGAGGGGACGTCGGCATCGACTAATGAAAAACTGTTTTTT.

The chain couples TRBV2 to TRBJ2-7; D gene ambiguous. Deletions cut 3 bases from V and 1 base from J, with 10 bases between. The germline V gene has CDR1 SNHLY and CDR2 FYNNEI. This CDR3 has 14 residues. The CDR3 DNA reads TGTGCCAGCAGTGATAATAGGGATTCCTACGAGCAGTACTTC. It encodes CASSDNRDSYEQYF.

This clonotype has only a few counts. The chain links TRBV20-1 to TRBJ2-1, with D perhaps matching TRBD1 or TRBD2 (5 bases each). Trimming stripped 5 bases from V and 3 bases from J, with 14 bases between. This CDR3 comprises 14 residues. Germline-derived CDR1 and CDR2 are DFQATT and SNEGSKA (reference sequence). CDR3 coding DNA: TGCAGTGCTGGGCCGGGACCCCACTACAATGAGCAGTTCTTC. Its translation is CSAGPGPHYNEQFF.

This clonotype turned up a few times. V and J are TRBV4-3 and TRBJ2-1, with D perhaps being TRBD1 or TRBD2 (5 bases each). V lost 4 bases and J 5 bases, leaving 18 bases between the germline ends. This CDR3 spans 16 amino acids. Germline V gene lookup returns CDR1 LGHNA and CDR2 YSLEER. CDR3 sequence: CASSLLRDHPHNEQFF. For the CDR3, the DNA is TGCGCCAGCAGCCTGCTCCGGGACCATCCTCACAATGAGCAGTTCTTC.

This clonotype was found a few times. The J gene is TRBJ2-7, the V gene TRBV7-2; D not resolved. Deletions cut 2 bases from V and 7 bases from J, with 9 bases between. Germline V CDR1 and CDR2: SGHTA, FQGNSA. This CDR3 is 12 amino acids long. In DNA, the CDR3 is TGTGCCAGCAGCTTAAACTCTCGAGAGCAGTACTTC. Translation: CASSLNSREQYF. Variable domain in full (rest from reference TRBV7-2 and TRBJ2-7): GAGVSQSPSNKVTEKGKDVELRCDPISGHTALYWYRQSLGQGLEFLIYFQGNSAPDKSGLPSDRFSAERTGGSVSTLTIQRTQQEDSAVYLCASSLNSREQYFGPGTRLTVT.

This clonotype appeared many times. The genes are TRBV27 and TRBJ2-7, with unresolved D. V shed 5 bases and J shed 3 bases, with 5 bases lying between them. The CDR3 covers 11 residues. Looked up from germline, CDR1 is MNHEY and CDR2 is SMNVEV (reference sequence). CDR3 DNA: TGTGCCAGCAGTCAGGACTACGAGCAGTACTTC. Its translation: CASSQDYEQYF.

This clonotype was counted at least ten times. The rearrangement links TRBV7-9 to TRBJ1-1, with D possibly matching TRBD1 (6 bases). The CDR3 loop spans 13 amino acids. V was pared by 1 base and J by 8 bases, with 11 bases between. CDR1 and CDR2 from the germline V gene are SEHNR and FQNEAQ (reference sequence). CDR3 loop: CASSLDGDREAFF. CDR3 nucleotides: TGTGCCAGCAGCTTAGACGGTGACAGGGAAGCTTTCTTT.

This clonotype has a count of ten or more. The chain employs TRBV7-3 and TRBJ2-7; 10 positions agree with TRBD2. V trimming: 2 bases; J trimming: 2 bases; junction bases outside the gene matches: 12. CDR3 length: 18 amino acids. The V gene's germline CDR1 is SGHTA and CDR2 FQGTGA. This chain's CDR3 is CASSLAASGRGATYEQYF. Written as DNA, the CDR3 is TGTGCCAGCAGCTTAGCGGCTAGCGGGAGAGGGGCAACCTACGAGCAGTACTTC.

J is TRBJ2-1 and V is TRBV9, with D perhaps matching TRBD1 (5 bases). There are 14 residues in the CDR3. Germline V gene data show CDR1 as SGDLS and CDR2 as YYNGEE. V gave up 0 bases and J gave up 6 bases, with 10 bases separating them. The CDR3 DNA reads as TGTGCCAGCAGCGTAGGCAGGGTGAGCAATGAGCAGTTCTTC. It encodes CASSVGRVSNEQFF.

This chain joins TRBV29-1 and TRBJ2-3; TRBD2 agrees at 11 bases. The CDR3 loop spans 14 amino acids. V dropped 6 bases and J dropped 4; count of bases not matched to a gene: 6. The germline CDR1 and CDR2 sequences are SQVTM and ANQGSEA. The CDR3: CSVLAGEGADTQYF. DNA for the CDR3: TGCAGCGTACTAGCGGGAGAGGGGGCAGATACGCAGTATTTT.

This clonotype has a handful of counts. The chain carries TRBV28 and TRBJ1-1, with D unclear. Looked up from germline, CDR1 is MDHEN and CDR2 is SYDVKM. Trimming stripped 3 bases from V and 0 bases from J, with 2 bases between. The CDR3 is made up of 12 amino acids. CDR3 protein: CASSFVNTEAFF. The CDR3 DNA reads as TGTGCCAGCAGTTTCGTGAACACTGAAGCTTTCTTT.

This clonotype showed up many times. This chain links TRBV7-6 with TRBJ2-1; D remains unclear. The germline CDR1 and CDR2 sequences are SGHVS and FNYEAQ. V was cut by 5 bases and J by 2 bases, with 13 bases left in between. CDR3 length equals 15 residues. The CDR3 DNA reads as TGTGCCAGCAGCCCCAGTCGAACCCCCTACAATGAGCAGTTCTTC. Translation: CASSPSRTPYNEQFF.

There are many counts of this clonotype. The chain couples TRBV5-1 to TRBJ2-7; unclear D gene. Trimming removed 0 bases at V and 7 bases at J, with 20 bases between. Germline loops: CDR1 SGHRS, CDR2 YFSETQ. The CDR3 covers 16 residues. The CDR3 sequence: CASSLETQRFPLEQYF. The CDR3 DNA follows: TGCGCCAGCAGCTTGGAGACCCAAAGATTTCCCCTTGAGCAGTACTTC. Using reference TRBV5-1 and TRBJ2-7 for the parts outside the CDR3, the full variable domain is KAGVTQTPRYLIKTRGQQVTLSCSPISGHRSVSWYQQTPGQGLQFLFEYFSETQRNKGNFPGRFSGRQFSNSRSEMNVSTLELGDSALYLCASSLETQRFPLEQYFGPGTRLTVT.

This clonotype came up many times. The V and J genes are TRBV5-1 and TRBJ1-1; tentative D call: TRBD1 (6 bases). V lost 2 bases and J lost 4, with 15 bases in between. The germline V gene encodes CDR1 SGHRS and CDR2 YFSETQ. CDR3 length equals 15 residues. CDR3 loop: CASSLTGSRPTEAFF. CDR3 coding DNA: TGCGCCAGCAGCTTAACAGGGTCCCGTCCCACTGAAGCTTTCTTT.

This chain connects TRBV7-2 to TRBJ2-2; D gene ambiguous. V lost 5 bases and J lost 3, with 10 bases in between. Germline CDR1 and CDR2: SGHTA and FQGNSA. The CDR3 is 14 residues long. The CDR3 sequence: CASSRMMYTGELFF. The CDR3 nucleotides read TGTGCCAGCAGCCGTATGATGTACACCGGGGAGCTGTTTTTT. The variable domain in full, completed from reference TRBV7-2 and TRBJ2-2, reads GAGVSQSPSNKVTEKGKDVELRCDPISGHTALYWYRQSLGQGLEFLIYFQGNSAPDKSGLPSDRFSAERTGGSVSTLTIQRTQQEDSAVYLCASSRMMYTGELFFGEGSRLTVL.

This clonotype was counted many times. The chain recombines TRBV29-1 with TRBJ1-2, with D unclear. Germline V gives CDR1 SQVTM, CDR2 ANQGSEA. V shed 5 bases and J shed 3 bases, with 10 bases lying between them. CDR3 length: 12 amino acids. The CDR3 loop is CSVKGLYYGYTF. The CDR3, as DNA: TGCAGCGTTAAGGGCCTCTACTATGGCTACACCTTC.